The text below deals with one TCR beta chain. Its antigen is unknown. Making the TCR beta libraries involved quantitative 5'-RACE with molecular barcodes. TCRdb reprocessed the 5' RACE reads via MiXCR and lists one record per CDR3 protein. Of almost 400,000 distinct CDR3 sequences listed, approximately 20% are singletons. The sample belongs to a study of CD8 T cells in ankylosing spondylitis. Study-level results: Previous work reported some of these motif variants in the synovial fluid and blood of reactive arthritis. Significantly higher representation of disease-linked clones was reported for matched ankylosing spondylitis synovial fluid. A TCR beta motif of fewer than ten highly homologous variants seemed to mark ankylosing spondylitis blood. A CD8+ phenotype characterized the disease-linked clones, which were relatively rare in peripheral blood.

The CDR3 contains 16 residues. V shed 6 bases, J shed 4 bases, and the junction held 11 bases outside the gene matches. Sequenced sample: blood, either unsorted or a sorted T cell fraction (not recorded which). This sequence joins TRBV12-3 or TRBV12-4 and TRBJ2-7; 11 nucleotides agree with TRBD1. The receptor's source is a male donor with ankylosing spondylitis. CDR3 residues: CASSWETGTGGYEQYF. CDR3 DNA sequence: TGTGCCAGCAGCTGGGAAACCGGGACAGGGGGATACGAGCAGTACTTC.